The present entry profiles one TCR beta chain with its context. Its antigen remains unknown. The data stem from a study of PD-1 blockade in classical Hodgkin lymphoma. Method: immunoSEQ multiplex PCR; TCRdb's copy keeps in-frame clones and lacks some. The table shows roughly 150,000 clones, with about 78% occurring only once. Brentuximab vedotin exposure varied among the patients, all of whom had relapsed after autologous stem cell transplantation. Responses achieved at best were complete response, partial response or progressive disease. CDR3 length: 13 residues. Trimming stripped 1 base from V and 7 bases from J, with 11 bases between. Germline CDR1 reads SGHRS; CDR2 reads YFSETQ. The study, taken as a whole, reports: Diversity in CD4+ TCRs, unlike that measured in CD8+ TCRs, had risen significantly by C4D1. A reduction in baseline TCR diversity was reportedly seen in newly diagnosed patients relative to healthy donors. Whoever responded completely had baseline diversity much like that seen in newly diagnosed patients.

Source: peripheral blood mononuclear cells (PBMCs), taken before the second cycle of nivolumab. The clonotype originates from a human donor with classical Hodgkin lymphoma. The rearrangement links TRBV5-1 to TRBJ1-2; D is perhaps TRBD1 (5 bases). CDR3 amino acids: CASSLMGQSGYTF. CDR3 DNA sequence: TGCGCCAGCAGCTTGATGGGGCAGTCTGGCTACACCTTC.